These 20 T cell receptor beta chains share one sample of origin, sequenced in a study of OX40 agonist ivuxolimab in advanced cancers. Libraries were prepared by immunoSEQ multiplex PCR; TCRdb keeps only in-frame clonotypes and omits some of them. The table includes 90,000 to 120,000 clones, approximately 89% detected once. The specimen comprised CD4+ or CD8+ T cells sorted from blood, sampled in a trial of the OX40 agonist ivuxolimab. The receptor set was obtained from an adult with an advanced solid tumor such as melanoma, head and neck, liver or kidney cancer.

Remarks on this clone: One end of the junction fails to match germline, which may point to a read error. This chain connects TRBV5-6 to TRBJ1-2; D is ambiguous. The CDR3 sequence is 12 residues long. Looked up from germline, CDR1 is SGHDT and CDR2 is YYEEEE. The CDR3 nucleotides read TGTGCCAGCAGCTTCTTCAAGCCGCCTAGGGCCTTC. This sequence encodes CASSFFKPPRAF.

The rearrangement uses TRBV29-1 and TRBJ1-4; D gene ambiguous. The V gene lost 6 bases and the J gene lost 4 bases, with 12 bases spanning the gap. Germline V lookup: CDR1 SQVTM, CDR2 ANQGSEA. The CDR3 sequence is 13 residues long. CDR3 in amino acids: CSVAEVINEKLFF. The DNA for the CDR3 is TGCAGCGTGGCGGAGGTGATTAATGAAAAACTGTTTTTT.

The chain links TRBV27 to TRBJ2-4; D gene ambiguous. The ends were cut back, 2 bases at V and 7 bases at J, with 15 bases in the middle. Germline V lookup: CDR1 MNHEY, CDR2 SMNVEV (reference sequence). The CDR3 loop spans 15 amino acids. CDR3 sequence reads: CASSLTWGSLNIQYF. The CDR3 nucleotides are TGTGCCAGCAGTTTAACATGGGGATCCCTGAACATTCAGTACTTC.

V is TRBV19 and J is TRBJ2-7; 10 bases agree with TRBD1. The CDR3 covers 17 residues. Germline CDR1 is LNHDA and CDR2 is SQIVND (reference sequence). The ends lost 3 bases at V and 3 bases at J; junction bases unmatched: 11. The CDR3 coding sequence is TGTGCCAGTAGTATCGGTCTTTTTGGGACAGGGGTCTACGAGCAGTACTTC. This codes for CASSIGLFGTGVYEQYF.

The V and J genes are TRBV18 and TRBJ1-5, with TRBD1 identical over 7 bases. The J segment lost 5 bases and the V segment lost 2 bases, leaving 6 bases of the junction unmatched. This CDR3 is built from 15 residues. Germline loops: CDR1 KGHSH, CDR2 LQKENI. The CDR3 coding sequence is TGTGCCAGCTCACCAGAGACAGGGAGGTATCAGCCCCAGCATTTT. Translated, it gives CASSPETGRYQPQHF. Full variable domain (missing parts from reference TRBV18 and TRBJ1-5): NAGVMQNPRHLVRRRGQEARLRCSPMKGHSHVYWYRQLPEEGLKFMVYLQKENIIDESGMPKERFSAEFPKEGPSILRIQQVVRGDSAAYFCASSPETGRYQPQHFGDGTRLSIL.

V usage is TRBV30 and J usage is TRBJ2-1, with a weak D call TRBD2 (6 bases). The CDR3 runs to 17 residues. V gave up 3 bases and J gave up 3 bases, with 21 bases separating them. From germline, CDR1 is GTSNPN and CDR2 SVGIG (reference sequence). Here the CDR3 DNA reads TGTGCCTGGAGCCGCGCGAGGGTGTCGCGGGACTACAATGAGCAGTTCTTC. Encoded protein: CAWSRARVSRDYNEQFF.

This chain connects TRBV28 to TRBJ2-7; 9 positions match TRBD2. The germline V gene has CDR1 MDHEN and CDR2 SYDVKM. The CDR3 runs 18 residues. J was trimmed by 2 bases and V by 6 bases; bases with no gene match: 17. Here the CDR3 DNA reads TGTGCCAGCAGCCCCCCGGGGGCTAGCGGGAAATATGCCTACGAGCAGTACTTC. This translates into CASSPPGASGKYAYEQYF.

The CDR3 DNA reads TGTGCCAGCAGAGGCGGGGCTCAAGAGACCCAGTACTTC. Translation gives CASRGGAQETQYF. The V gene is TRBV25-1, the J gene TRBJ2-5; D perhaps matches TRBD2 (6 bases). Germline V CDR1 and CDR2: MGHDK, SYGVNS. The CDR3 runs to 13 residues. V lost 6 bases and J 2 bases, leaving 10 bases between the germline ends.

The chain combines TRBV28 with TRBJ1-2; weak D call: TRBD1 (6 bases). Germline CDR1 MDHEN, CDR2 SYDVKM. The CDR3 has 14 amino acids. Deletions cut 3 bases from V and 8 bases from J, with 16 bases between. Written as DNA, the CDR3 is TGTGCCAGCAGTTTCAATGCGGGGGCCGGCGGCTACACCTTC. It is translated as CASSFNAGAGGYTF.

This chain connects TRBV28 to TRBJ1-5, with a weak D call TRBD1 (6 bases). The CDR3 covers 16 residues. CDR1 and CDR2 from the germline V gene are MDHEN and SYDVKM. V lost 6 bases and J lost 4, with 19 bases in between. The CDR3 spells CASSSPGQSFNQPQHF. The CDR3, as DNA: TGTGCCAGCAGCTCCCCCGGACAGTCGTTTAATCAGCCCCAGCATTTT.

The rearrangement uses TRBV18 and TRBJ1-1, with D possibly TRBD1 on 6 matching bases. Trimming pared 2 bases from V and 4 bases from J, leaving 11 bases between. The CDR3 spans 14 residues. Germline CDR1 KGHSH, CDR2 LQKENI. CDR3 DNA: TGTGCCAGCTCACCATTACAGGGAGGCACTGAAGCTTTCTTT. It yields the protein CASSPLQGGTEAFF. The full variable domain, completed using reference TRBV18 and TRBJ1-1, is NAGVMQNPRHLVRRRGQEARLRCSPMKGHSHVYWYRQLPEEGLKFMVYLQKENIIDESGMPKERFSAEFPKEGPSILRIQQVVRGDSAAYFCASSPLQGGTEAFFGQGTRLTVV.

The chain has TRBV9 and TRBJ2-1, with 8 bases fitting TRBD2. Germline CDR1 reads SGDLS; CDR2 reads YYNGEE. The length of the CDR3 is 14 residues. V was pared by 7 bases and J by 2 bases, with 5 bases of the junction left unmatched. The CDR3 nucleotides read TGTGCCAGCTGCCCGGGAGGGCCCTACAATGAGCAGTTCTTC. This sequence encodes CASCPGGPYNEQFF.

V usage is TRBV4-1 and J usage is TRBJ2-3; maybe TRBD2 (5 bases). The CDR3 spans 16 residues. Trimming shortened V by 0 bases and J by 0 bases, and 10 bases separated the two germline ends. Per germline, CDR1 MGHRA and CDR2 YSYEKL. DNA for the CDR3: TGCGCCAGCAGCCAAGATGGCGGGTCTAGCACAGATACGCAGTATTTT. Its protein is CASSQDGGSSTDTQYF.

The gene calls are TRBV19 and TRBJ2-7, with 8 bases that match TRBD2. Germline V lookup: CDR1 LNHDA, CDR2 SQIVND (reference sequence). V lost 0 bases and J lost 3; bases outside the gene matches: 7. This CDR3 spans 16 amino acids. CDR3 protein: CASSIDVLAGNYEQYF. CDR3 nucleotide sequence: TGTGCCAGTAGTATAGATGTCCTAGCGGGCAACTACGAGCAGTACTTC.

The J gene is TRBJ2-3, the V gene TRBV7-8; no clear D. The CDR3 has 12 amino acids. V lost 3 bases to trimming and J lost 9 bases, with 10 bases between them. Germline V CDR1 and CDR2: SGHVS, FQNEAQ. In DNA form, the CDR3 reads TGTGCCAGCAGCTTTCAAGAAGGCACGCAGTATTTT. Translated: CASSFQEGTQYF.

This clone was recorded many times. V is TRBV7-9 and J is TRBJ2-7; D is perhaps TRBD1 (5 bases). CDR1 is SEHNR and CDR2 is FQNEAQ in the germline V gene (reference sequence). The CDR3 is made up of 13 amino acids. Trimming removed 5 bases at V and 3 bases at J, with 11 bases between. CDR3 sequence (DNA): TGTGCCAGCAGCACTGGGGCGGTCTACGAGCAGTACTTC. It encodes CASSTGAVYEQYF.

The rearrangement joins TRBV18 to TRBJ2-3; no reliable D call. CDR3 length equals 13 residues. The V gene lost 3 bases and the J gene lost 5 bases, with 9 bases spanning the gap. The germline V gene has CDR1 KGHSH and CDR2 LQKENI. The CDR3 protein is CASSPLVGDTQYF. The CDR3 coding sequence is TGTGCCAGCTCACCCCTAGTTGGAGATACGCAGTATTTT.

This chain connects TRBV28 to TRBJ2-1; 12 nucleotides line up with TRBD2. This CDR3 spans 16 amino acids. Germline CDR1 reads MDHEN; CDR2 reads SYDVKM. After removal of 5 bases from V and 4 bases from J, the junction contained 6 bases not matched to a gene. The CDR3 reads CASSTSGTSGYNEQFF. DNA of the CDR3: TGTGCCAGCAGTACCTCCGGGACTAGCGGGTACAATGAGCAGTTCTTC.

This clone came up a few times. The chain couples TRBV12-5 to TRBJ1-2, with 7 bases aligning to TRBD1. The CDR3 loop spans 14 amino acids. The V and J ends lost 5 bases and 3 bases, in that order; junction bases with no gene match: 6. Germline CDR1 LGHNT, CDR2 FRNRAP. Here the CDR3 reads CASGKGTADYGYTF. The CDR3 DNA reads TGTGCTAGTGGTAAGGGGACAGCAGACTATGGCTACACCTTC.

The V call is TRBV30, the J call TRBJ1-6; 7 nucleotides match TRBD1. The length of the CDR3 is 14 residues. CDR1 and CDR2 (germline): GTSNPN, SVGIG (reference sequence). V shed 5 bases, J shed 4 bases, and the junction held 5 bases outside the gene matches. The CDR3, as DNA: TGTGCCTGGTCGCCGGGACAGTATAATTCACCCCTCCACTTT. Amino acids: CAWSPGQYNSPLHF.